The next 26 T cell receptor beta chains were all read from a single sample in a study of T-cell reconstitution after alpha-beta-depleted transplantation in children. Unique molecular identifiers were incorporated during preparation of the TCRbeta library. Via MiXCR, TCRdb re-called the PCR reads, giving one row per CDR3 protein. In the table there are approximately 120,000 distinct CDR3 sequences, about 9.6% of which are singletons. The sample in question was PBMCs, mostly from graft donor cells, obtained 180 days after TCRalphabeta/CD19-depleted stem cell transplant. The receptors were sampled from a girl younger than two who had a stem cell transplant for combined immunodeficiency, so the T cells may come from the graft donor.

Worth noting for this clonotype: The germline gene is not matched at one end of the junction; a read error may be the cause. The chain is built from TRBV12-3 or TRBV12-4 and TRBJ2-7; TRBD2 matches at 9 bases. The CDR3 sequence is 18 residues long. The CDR3 region has the DNA TGTGCCAGCAGCTTAGCGGGGGACTACTCGGCCTCCCCCTACGAGCAGTACTTC. This gives the protein CASSLAGDYSASPYEQYF.

This clonotype showed up many times. The chain uses TRBV29-1 and TRBJ2-2; perhaps TRBD1 as D (6 bases). The V gene lost 3 bases and the J gene lost 4 bases, with 18 bases spanning the gap. This CDR3 contains 16 residues. The V gene's germline CDR1 is SQVTM and CDR2 ANQGSEA. The CDR3 DNA reads as TGCAGCGTTGAGGTCCCGGGACAACTTCGCACCGGGGAGCTGTTTTTT. It translates to CSVEVPGQLRTGELFF.

The rearrangement joins TRBV7-9 to TRBJ2-7, with TRBD1 matching 8 bases. This CDR3 is built from 12 residues. Germline CDR1 reads SEHNR; CDR2 reads FQNEAQ (reference sequence). V dropped 5 bases and J dropped 4; count of bases not matched to a gene: 1. CDR3 DNA sequence: TGTGCCAGCAGCCGACAGGGGTACGAGCAGTACTTC. As protein: CASSRQGYEQYF.

This clonotype was recorded many times. The J gene is TRBJ1-5, the V gene TRBV5-6; D gene unclear. Trimming removed 2 bases at V and 1 base at J, with 4 bases between. CDR1 SGHDT and CDR2 YYEEEE come from the germline V gene. CDR3 length equals 13 residues. CDR3 coding DNA: TGTGCCAGCAGCTTTTACAGCAATCAGCCCCAGCATTTT. Residues: CASSFYSNQPQHF.

This clonotype turned up a few times. V and J are TRBV20-1 and TRBJ2-4; D tentatively fits TRBD1 or TRBD2 (5 bases each). The CDR3 has 13 amino acids. The V end was cut by 4 bases, the J end by 6 bases, with 13 bases between. Germline CDR1 is DFQATT and CDR2 is SNEGSKA (reference sequence). CDR3 nucleotide sequence: TGCAGTGCTATGGGACCAGGGAGAAACATTCAGTACTTC. Protein product: CSAMGPGRNIQYF.

This clonotype has just a few counts. The chain employs TRBV11-1 and TRBJ2-3; 14 bases fit TRBD2. The CDR3 runs to 20 residues. CDR1 and CDR2 (germline): SGHAT, FQDESV (reference sequence). Trimming at V came to 1 base and at J to 2 bases, leaving 11 bases not matched to a gene. The CDR3 sequence is CASSLGPWTSGRLATDTQYF. In DNA, the CDR3 is TGTGCCAGCAGCTTAGGCCCTTGGACTAGCGGGAGGCTGGCCACAGATACGCAGTATTTT.

The gene calls are TRBV12-3 or TRBV12-4 and TRBJ2-7; TRBD1 agrees at 7 bases. The CDR3 loop spans 14 amino acids. V lost 4 bases and J lost 0; bases outside the gene matches: 3. CDR3 nucleotides: TGTGCCAGCAGTTGGACAGGCGTCTCCTACGAGCAGTACTTC. This codes for CASSWTGVSYEQYF.

This clonotype turned up a few times. This chain joins TRBV20-1 and TRBJ2-7, with D possibly being TRBD1 (6 bases). The germline CDR1 and CDR2 sequences are DFQATT and SNEGSKA (reference sequence). The CDR3 runs 14 residues. The V and J ends lost 4 bases and 1 base respectively, with 14 bases between them. This CDR3 is CSATGVPTSYEQYF. CDR3 sequence (DNA): TGCAGTGCTACAGGGGTCCCAACTTCCTACGAGCAGTACTTC.

The sample holds a few counts of this clonotype. The rearrangement joins TRBV5-1 to TRBJ2-5; D uncertain. CDR1 and CDR2 from the germline V gene are SGHRS and YFSETQ. There are 13 residues in the CDR3. The V gene lost 0 bases and the J gene lost 4 bases, with 7 bases spanning the gap. This CDR3 is CASSLAAGETQYF. In DNA form, the CDR3 reads TGCGCCAGCAGCTTGGCGGCCGGAGAGACCCAGTACTTC.

This clonotype has ten or more counts. This chain connects TRBV3-1 to TRBJ2-1; TRBD2 aligns across 8 bases. Germline V CDR1 and CDR2: LGHDT, YNNKEL (reference sequence). CDR3 length: 14 amino acids. V dropped 6 bases and J dropped 5; count of bases not matched to a gene: 6. In DNA form, the CDR3 reads TGTGCCAGCAGTAGGCTAGCGGGCGACAATGAGCAGTTCTTC. Translated: CASSRLAGDNEQFF.

This clonotype was counted only a few times. The V gene is TRBV10-3, the J gene TRBJ2-7, with D possibly called TRBD1 or TRBD2 (5 bases each). Germline-derived CDR1 and CDR2 are ENHRY and SYGVKD. V was trimmed by 4 bases and J by 3 bases, leaving 13 bases between them. This CDR3 has 14 residues. In nucleotides, the CDR3 is TGTGCCATCAGTGTGGGCAGGGACGGCTACGAGCAGTACTTC. Its translation is CAISVGRDGYEQYF.

This clonotype was counted ten times or more. This chain connects TRBV7-2 to TRBJ2-7, with no clear D. Looked up from germline, CDR1 is SGHTA and CDR2 is FQGNSA. This CDR3 has 15 amino acids. The germline V and J ends were trimmed by 5 bases and 2 bases, with 16 bases remaining between them. The CDR3 bases are TGTGCCAGCAGCGAAGGGTCGGGCCTTCCCTACGAGCAGTACTTC. Its translation: CASSEGSGLPYEQYF.

Only a few counts were recorded for this clonotype. The chain links TRBV18 to TRBJ2-1; 11 positions match TRBD2. The CDR3 loop spans 15 amino acids. The V gene's germline CDR1 is KGHSH and CDR2 LQKENI. V shed 5 bases, J shed 2 bases, and the junction held 2 bases outside the gene matches. This chain's CDR3 is CASSNSGGAYNEQFF. CDR3 DNA sequence: TGTGCCAGCTCAAATAGCGGGGGGGCCTACAATGAGCAGTTCTTC. The full variable domain, completed using reference TRBV18 and TRBJ2-1, is NAGVMQNPRHLVRRRGQEARLRCSPMKGHSHVYWYRQLPEEGLKFMVYLQKENIIDESGMPKERFSAEFPKEGPSILRIQQVVRGDSAAYFCASSNSGGAYNEQFFGPGTRLTVL.

The chain joins TRBV10-3 to TRBJ1-2, with 8 positions matching TRBD1. V gave up 0 bases and J gave up 3 bases; unmatched junction bases: 9. The length of the CDR3 is 17 residues. CDR1 is ENHRY, CDR2 SYGVKD, per germline. The CDR3 DNA follows: TGTGCCATCAGTGAGTCGGGGACAGGCTTAGCGGACTATGGCTACACCTTC. Translated, it gives CAISESGTGLADYGYTF.

The rearrangement joins TRBV6-2 or TRBV6-3 to TRBJ2-1; 12 bases align to TRBD2. This CDR3 spans 19 amino acids. The germline V gene has CDR1 MNHEY and CDR2 SVGEGT. V shed 2 bases and J 0 bases; nucleotides not matched to a gene: 8. CDR3 DNA sequence: TGTGCCAGCAGTTACCCGACTAGCGGGGGCCGGAGCTCCTACAATGAGCAGTTCTTC. The encoded protein is CASSYPTSGGRSSYNEQFF.

This clonotype has at least ten counts. This CDR3 is CASSFGTGYEQYF. In DNA, the CDR3 is TGCGCCAGCAGCTTCGGGACAGGTTACGAGCAGTACTTC. This chain uses TRBV5-1 with TRBJ2-7, with 8 bases fitting TRBD1. The CDR3 has 13 residues. V lost 2 bases, J lost 4 bases, and 2 bases stayed unmatched. Germline CDR1 reads SGHRS; CDR2 reads YFSETQ.

This clonotype was counted only a few times. V is TRBV9 and J is TRBJ1-1; no reliable D call. Trimming took 4 bases from V and 7 from J, leaving 8 bases between them. The CDR3 is made up of 11 amino acids. From germline, CDR1 is SGDLS and CDR2 YYNGEE. The CDR3 coding sequence is TGTGCCAGCAGCCCCATAGGTGAAGCTTTCTTT. Protein: CASSPIGEAFF.

This clonotype was detected a few times. The rearrangement uses TRBV12-3 or TRBV12-4 and TRBJ2-7; 7 nucleotides match TRBD2. This CDR3 spans 14 amino acids. J was trimmed by 2 bases and V by 3 bases; bases with no gene match: 4. CDR3: CASSFGGIPYEQYF. The DNA for the CDR3 is TGTGCCAGCAGTTTCGGGGGGATTCCCTACGAGCAGTACTTC.

This clonotype occurred many times. The chain carries TRBV24-1 and TRBJ2-6; D is tentatively TRBD1 or TRBD2 (5 bases each). CDR3 size: 15 residues. V lost 5 bases and J 2 bases, leaving 9 bases between the germline ends. CDR1 and CDR2 from the germline V gene are KGHDR and SFDVKD. CDR3 sequence: CATSVEGPGANVLTF. The CDR3 DNA reads TGTGCCACCAGTGTAGAGGGACCTGGGGCCAACGTCCTGACTTTC.

The chain carries TRBV12-3 or TRBV12-4 and TRBJ1-6; 8 bases are a match to TRBD1. The ends lost 7 bases at V and 7 bases at J; junction bases unmatched: 6. The CDR3 is 14 residues long. Here the CDR3 DNA reads TGTGCCAGCACCCAGACAGGGGTGAATTCACCCCTCCACTTT. This sequence encodes CASTQTGVNSPLHF.

The rearrangement uses TRBV12-3 or TRBV12-4 and TRBJ2-4; 7 bases are a match to TRBD1. J gave up 8 bases and V 5 bases, and 12 bases lay outside the gene matches. This CDR3 has 15 residues. CDR3 in amino acids: CASSPWGQGDDIQYF. CDR3 DNA: TGTGCCAGCAGTCCCTGGGGGCAGGGGGATGACATTCAGTACTTC.

V and J are TRBV5-5 and TRBJ2-3; 10 bases are shared with TRBD1. Germline V lookup: CDR1 SGHKS, CDR2 YYEKEE (reference sequence). The CDR3 runs 15 residues. The junction had 2 bases not matched to a gene; V was cut back by 2 bases and J by 2 bases. This chain's CDR3 is CASSFGQGVTDTQYF. CDR3 nucleotide sequence: TGTGCCAGCAGCTTCGGACAGGGGGTCACAGATACGCAGTATTTT.

This clonotype was observed a handful of times. V and J are TRBV27 and TRBJ2-7, with D hard to call. The germline gives CDR1 MNHEY, CDR2 SMNVEV (reference sequence). The CDR3 runs 16 residues. The germline V and J ends were trimmed by 4 bases and 0 bases, with 16 bases remaining between them. CDR3: CASSSSSASLSYEQYF. CDR3 nucleotides: TGTGCCAGCAGTTCCTCCTCGGCTAGTCTCTCCTACGAGCAGTACTTC.

This clonotype was observed many times. The chain employs TRBV29-1 and TRBJ2-3; maybe TRBD1 (5 bases). Per germline, CDR1 SQVTM and CDR2 ANQGSEA. V gave up 6 bases and J gave up 4 bases, with 20 bases separating them. The CDR3 length is 15 residues. CDR3 amino acids: CSVVPSIGAADTQYF. DNA of the CDR3: TGCAGCGTAGTCCCAAGTATAGGGGCCGCAGATACGCAGTATTTT.

This clonotype was counted between two and nine times. The chain employs TRBV4-2 and TRBJ2-5; 8 nucleotides agree with TRBD2. This CDR3 spans 17 amino acids. Germline V gene lookup returns CDR1 LGHNA and CDR2 YNFKEQ. V dropped 1 base and J dropped 3; count of bases not matched to a gene: 10. The CDR3 DNA reads TGTGCCAGCAGCCAAGGAACATTCGGGACTAGAAAAGAGACCCAGTACTTC. Protein product: CASSQGTFGTRKETQYF.

In its sample, this clonotype was seen many times. This rearrangement joins TRBV28 to TRBJ2-4; the D gene is possibly TRBD1 (6 bases). Trimming pared 2 bases from V and 6 bases from J, leaving 11 bases between. This CDR3 is built from 14 residues. Germline CDR1 is MDHEN and CDR2 is SYDVKM. CDR3 nucleotide sequence: TGTGCCAGCAGTTTACAGGGGTTGGGAAACATTCAGTACTTC. Amino acid sequence: CASSLQGLGNIQYF.